This TCR beta chain was recorded in a study of TIL therapy for anti-PD-1-resistant metastatic lung cancer. For the study at large: Progressing patients received lymphodepletion, expanded TIL infusion and IL-2.

Note on this clone: Its specificity is not known.

Time point here: pre-treatment sample, taken before nivolumab and TIL therapy. Study-level findings and limits: The cohort had more treatment-naive, never-smoker and oncogene-addicted patients than typical.

The CDR3 runs 15 residues. V lost 5 bases, J lost 3 bases, and 3 bases stayed unmatched. Per the germline V gene, CDR1 is SGHTA and CDR2 is FQGNSA. The libraries were made with immunoSEQ v3. Each library reached roughly 2 million read pairs, or roughly 4.5-6 million at deep level. Data came from immunoSEQ multiplex PCR; TCRdb stores just in-frame clones and leaves some out. The data show under 65,000 clones, over 75% seen once. The sequence came from a person aged 30 to 80 with non-small cell lung cancer. The rearrangement uses TRBV7-2 and TRBJ2-6, with 8 nucleotides matching TRBD1. The source material was blood, sampled at baseline. CDR3 bases: TGTGCCAGCAGCCAGGGGGCTGGTGGGGCCAACGTCCTGACTTTC. It specifies CASSQGAGGANVLTF.